These 10 T cell receptor beta chains were all obtained from the same sample, sequenced in a study of T cell responses to AZD1222 COVID-19 vaccine. The method was immunoSEQ multiplex PCR; TCRdb's version includes in-frame clones alone and lacks a portion of them. Of 95,000 to 110,000 clones listed, about 85% are singletons. The starting material was peripheral blood, obtained 28 days after the second AZD1222 dose. The receptors here all came from an adult who received the AZD1222 COVID-19 vaccine.

This clone was counted only a few times. The chain uses TRBV5-1 and TRBJ2-1; unclear D gene. The CDR3 runs 14 residues. V dropped 0 bases and J dropped 6 bases, with 10 bases sitting between them. Germline V lookup: CDR1 SGHRS, CDR2 YFSETQ. DNA for the CDR3: TGCGCCAGCAGCTTGGCGACCGCTACCAATGAGCAGTTCTTC. Amino acid sequence: CASSLATATNEQFF.

The rearrangement joins TRBV2 to TRBJ1-5, with D maybe TRBD1 (6 bases). The CDR3 has 13 residues. Germline V gene lookup returns CDR1 SNHLY and CDR2 FYNNEI. The V and J ends lost 7 bases and 0 bases respectively, with 7 bases between them. CDR3 loop: CASNRDSNQPQHF. The CDR3 DNA reads as TGTGCCAGCAACAGGGATAGCAATCAGCCCCAGCATTTT.

J is TRBJ2-7 and V is TRBV24-1; possible D gene TRBD1, 5 bases. Germline V gene data show CDR1 as KGHDR and CDR2 as SFDVKD. This CDR3 has 13 amino acids. V was clipped by 5 bases and J by 3 bases, with 10 bases between them. CDR3 bases: TGTGCCACCAGTGGGACAAACAGCTACGAGCAGTACTTC. Its protein is CATSGTNSYEQYF.

The rearrangement links TRBV11-2 to TRBJ1-2, with D uncertain. Germline assignment: CDR1 SGHAT and CDR2 FQNNGV. The CDR3 sequence is 15 residues long. CDR3 region: CAPRLLHNWLYGYTF. The CDR3 bases are TGTGCACCCCGTCTCCTCCACAATTGGCTCTATGGCTACACCTTC.

The chain uses TRBV7-2 and TRBJ2-4, with D possibly being TRBD1 (8 bases). The CDR3 sequence is 16 residues long. V lost 3 bases and J lost 7, with 19 bases in between. In germline, CDR1 is SGHTA, CDR2 FQGNSA. CDR3 coding DNA: TGTGCCAGCAGCTTCACCGCCGACAGGGGAGGGAACATTCAGTACTTC. This gives the protein CASSFTADRGGNIQYF.

The V gene is TRBV11-2, the J gene TRBJ2-2; 7 bases match TRBD1. CDR1 is SGHAT, CDR2 FQNNGV, per germline. Unmatched junction bases numbered 9, after V lost 6 bases and J lost 8 bases. CDR3 size: 14 residues. CDR3 bases: TGTGCCAGCAGTTACAGACAGGGTATAGGGGAGCTGTTTTTT. Protein sequence: CASSYRQGIGELFF.

V gene TRBV5-4 combines with J gene TRBJ1-1; 9 nucleotides line up with TRBD1. Looked up from germline, CDR1 is SGHNT and CDR2 is YYREEE (reference sequence). The J segment lost 5 bases and the V segment lost 0 bases, leaving 5 bases of the junction unmatched. The CDR3 contains 15 residues. The CDR3 reads CASSLVGQGLTEAFF. The CDR3 coding sequence is TGTGCCAGCAGCTTGGTGGGACAGGGTCTTACTGAAGCTTTCTTT.

This chain links TRBV2 with TRBJ1-1; tentatively, D is TRBD1 (5 bases). V was pared by 1 base and J by 11 bases, with 17 bases between. This CDR3 has 14 residues. Germline lookup yields CDR1 SNHLY and CDR2 FYNNEI. The CDR3 nucleotides are TGTGCCAGCAGTGAAGTAGGCAGGGCAGCTAGGGCTTTCTTT. Translation gives CASSEVGRAARAFF.

The chain has TRBV6-5 and TRBJ2-7, with 8 bases aligning to TRBD1. This CDR3 comprises 14 residues. Germline trimming cut 6 bases from V and 1 base from J; bases unmatched to any gene: 5. CDR1 is MNHEY and CDR2 is SVGAGI in the germline V gene. The CDR3 sequence: CASRPGQASYEQYF. CDR3 DNA: TGTGCCAGCAGGCCGGGACAGGCATCCTACGAGCAGTACTTC.

The V and J genes are TRBV24-1 and TRBJ2-5; D assignment may be TRBD1 or TRBD2 (5 bases each). CDR1 is KGHDR, CDR2 SFDVKD, per germline. The CDR3 is made up of 12 amino acids. Trimming cost V 9 bases and J 4 bases, with 11 bases left between them. The CDR3 DNA reads TGTGCCACCGGGACCCCCGCAGAGACCCAGTACTTC. It translates to CATGTPAETQYF.